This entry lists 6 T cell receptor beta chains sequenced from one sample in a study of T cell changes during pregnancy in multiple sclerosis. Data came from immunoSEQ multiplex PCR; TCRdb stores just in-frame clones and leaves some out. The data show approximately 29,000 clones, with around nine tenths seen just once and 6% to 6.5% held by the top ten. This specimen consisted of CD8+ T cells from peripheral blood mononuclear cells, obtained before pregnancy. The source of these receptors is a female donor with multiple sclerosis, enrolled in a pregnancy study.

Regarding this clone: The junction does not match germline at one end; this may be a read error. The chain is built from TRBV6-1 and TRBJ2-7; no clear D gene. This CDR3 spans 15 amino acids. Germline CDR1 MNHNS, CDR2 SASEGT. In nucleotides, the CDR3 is TGTGCCAGTAGTGAAGGGCGGTCCTCACCCTACGAGCAGTACTTC. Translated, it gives CASSEGRSSPYEQYF.

In DNA form, the CDR3 reads TGTGCCAGCAGTGGGGCGGCCCCCGGGACACTCACCGGGGAGCTGTTTTTT. Its translation is CASSGAAPGTLTGELFF. The rearrangement joins TRBV2 to TRBJ2-2; possibly TRBD1 for D (6 bases). Trimming shortened V by 4 bases and J by 4 bases, and 19 bases separated the two germline ends. Germline-derived CDR1 and CDR2 are SNHLY and FYNNEI. The CDR3 runs 17 residues.

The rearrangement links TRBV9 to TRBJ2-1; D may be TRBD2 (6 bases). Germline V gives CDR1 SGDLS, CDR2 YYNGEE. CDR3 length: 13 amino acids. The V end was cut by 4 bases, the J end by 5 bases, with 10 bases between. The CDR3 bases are TGTGCCAGCAGCCCCAAGCGGGACAATGAGCAGTTCTTC. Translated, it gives CASSPKRDNEQFF.

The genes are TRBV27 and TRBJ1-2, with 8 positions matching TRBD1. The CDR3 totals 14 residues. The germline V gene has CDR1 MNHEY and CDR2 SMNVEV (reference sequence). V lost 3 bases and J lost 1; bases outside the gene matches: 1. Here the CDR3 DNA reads TGTGCCAGCAGTTTGACAGGGGTTAACTATGGCTACACCTTC. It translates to CASSLTGVNYGYTF.

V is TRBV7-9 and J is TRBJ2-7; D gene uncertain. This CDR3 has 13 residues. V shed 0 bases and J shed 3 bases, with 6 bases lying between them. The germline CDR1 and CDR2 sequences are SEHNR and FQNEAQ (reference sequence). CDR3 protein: CASSLAGLYEQYF. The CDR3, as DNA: TGTGCCAGCAGCTTAGCGGGCCTCTACGAGCAGTACTTC.

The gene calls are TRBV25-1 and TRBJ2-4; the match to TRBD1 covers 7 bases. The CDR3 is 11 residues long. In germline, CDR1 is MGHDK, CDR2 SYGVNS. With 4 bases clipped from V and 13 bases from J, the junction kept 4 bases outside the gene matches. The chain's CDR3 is CASSVPGQQYF. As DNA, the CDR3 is TGTGCCAGCAGTGTACCGGGACAGCAGTACTTC.